This TCR beta chain is drawn from a study of shared clonotypes between healthy human individuals. Whole-study results and caveats: Generation of non-shared clonotypes was less probable than generation of clonotypes shared by all four donors.

Repertoires were generated with immunoSEQ multiplex PCR, while TCRdb's copy carries only in-frame clones and drops some. Here the sample spans around 2,100,000 clones, approximately 94% being singletons. The CDR3 contains 15 residues. Trimming cost V 6 bases and J 4 bases, with 15 bases left between them. Positively selected for CCR7, the CD45RO-negative cells used as naive CD8 cells excluded terminally differentiated effector memory CD45RA+ cells. For this clone: As yet, its antigen is unknown.

Source material: naive CD8+ T cells sorted from blood. This clonotype was obtained from a man in his late teens or twenties in good health. This chain joins TRBV6-7 and TRBJ1-4; D gene unclear. TRBV6-7 has ORF status, its function being uncertain. The CDR3 here is CASRSWGEGNEKLFF. The CDR3 nucleotides read TGTGCCAGCAGGTCCTGGGGAGAAGGTAATGAAAAACTGTTTTTT.